This T cell receptor (beta chain) appears in the sequencing data of a study of tumor and adjacent non-tumor tissue in lung cancer. Overall study: The cohort had approximately 12 adenocarcinoma, a couple of squamous cell and 1 small cell patients. The study, taken as a whole, reports: Top 100 clones took a larger repertoire share in normal lung. Tumor tissue had significantly higher TCR diversity than normal lung.

This sample's RNA came from whole unsorted tissue. A modified ARM-PCR protocol with three rounds of nested PCR amplified TCRbeta. TCRdb recomputed calls from the multiplex PCR reads with MiXCR, one row per CDR3 protein. The sample yields 65,000 to 90,000 distinct CDR3 sequences, approximately 71% seen once. Notes on this clonotype: The target antigen is unknown.

The CDR3 is 13 amino acids. Germline CDR1 SQVTM, CDR2 ANQGSEA. With 3 bases removed from V and 5 bases from J, the gap between germline ends came to 13 bases. This sequence was found in a woman aged 70-85 years with non-small cell lung cancer. The gene calls are TRBV29-1 and TRBJ2-5; D is unclear. The sample comprised lung tumor tissue. The CDR3 sequence is CSVDLLSWETQYF. As DNA, the CDR3 is TGCAGCGTTGACCTACTATCATGGGAGACCCAGTACTTC.